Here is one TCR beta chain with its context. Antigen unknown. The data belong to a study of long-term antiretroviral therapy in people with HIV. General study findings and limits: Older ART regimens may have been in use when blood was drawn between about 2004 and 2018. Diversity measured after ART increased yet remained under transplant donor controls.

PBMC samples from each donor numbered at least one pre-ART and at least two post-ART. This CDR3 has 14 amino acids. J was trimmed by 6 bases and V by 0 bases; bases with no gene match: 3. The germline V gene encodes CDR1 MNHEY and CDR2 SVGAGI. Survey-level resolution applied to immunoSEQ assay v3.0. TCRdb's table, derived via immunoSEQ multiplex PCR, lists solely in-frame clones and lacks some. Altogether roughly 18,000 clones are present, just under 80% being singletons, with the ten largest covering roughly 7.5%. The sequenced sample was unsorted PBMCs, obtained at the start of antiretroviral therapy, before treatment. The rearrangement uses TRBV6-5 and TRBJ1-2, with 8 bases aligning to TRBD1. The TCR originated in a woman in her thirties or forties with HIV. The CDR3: CASSYSVRGHGYTF. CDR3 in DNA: TGTGCCAGCAGTTACTCGGTCAGGGGGCATGGCTACACCTTC.